The TCR beta chain described here comes from a study of CD8 T cells in Susac syndrome. A note on this clonotype: What it recognizes is unknown.

Study conclusions and caveats: Acknowledgment was made by the study that its TCR sequencing and HLA analysis involved a relatively small number of individuals. The Susac syndrome CD4+ T cell repertoires displayed no clonal expansion.

Germline-derived CDR1 and CDR2 are ENHRY and SYGVKD. Trimming at V came to 7 bases and at J to 4 bases, leaving 7 bases not matched to a gene. The CDR3 is made up of 13 amino acids. TCR beta sequencing was performed on blood CD8+ and CD4+ T cells. After extraction with the RNeasy kit, about 0.5 to 1 ug of the RNA was reverse transcribed using random hexamers. Each CDR3 protein gets one entry after TCRdb re-called the immunoSEQ multiplex PCR reads with MiXCR. The data hold approximately 180,000 distinct CDR3 sequences, with 90% to 95% observed a single time. The sequence was obtained from a human donor with Susac syndrome. V gene TRBV10-3 combines with J gene TRBJ2-7; the match to TRBD1 covers 7 bases. The sequencing sample was made of CD4+ T cells from PBMCs. CDR3 amino acids: CAIKGTDAYEQYF. Written as DNA, the CDR3 is TGTGCCATCAAGGGGACAGACGCGTACGAGCAGTACTTC.